This TCR beta chain is drawn from a study of blood T cells in healthy people across ages. General study points: Considered underestimates were the diversity estimates obtained from one million T cells.

A second PCR, run for roughly 6 to 11 cycles, used a sample-barcoded 5' primer plus a J-beta primer mix. Each cDNA was tagged by a template-switch adaptor containing 12 random nucleotides. CDR3-containing paired-end reads numbering at least 2.5 million came from each sample. TCRdb re-derived calls from the 5' RACE reads in MiXCR, one entry per CDR3 protein. The repertoire holds fewer than 2 million distinct CDR3 sequences, about two fifths seen once, with 23% in the top ten. As regards this clonotype: Its target is not known.

The sequenced sample was blood. This receptor was identified in a human donor in good health.

The CDR3, as DNA: TGTGCCAGCGCCCGTGGAGACATGAACACTGAAGCTTTCTTT. Translated: CASARGDMNTEAFF. The V call is TRBV6-5, the J call TRBJ1-1; D gene unclear. Per the germline V gene, CDR1 is MNHEY and CDR2 is SVGAGI. Trimming cost V 8 bases and J 0 bases, with 13 bases left between them. CDR3 size: 14 residues.